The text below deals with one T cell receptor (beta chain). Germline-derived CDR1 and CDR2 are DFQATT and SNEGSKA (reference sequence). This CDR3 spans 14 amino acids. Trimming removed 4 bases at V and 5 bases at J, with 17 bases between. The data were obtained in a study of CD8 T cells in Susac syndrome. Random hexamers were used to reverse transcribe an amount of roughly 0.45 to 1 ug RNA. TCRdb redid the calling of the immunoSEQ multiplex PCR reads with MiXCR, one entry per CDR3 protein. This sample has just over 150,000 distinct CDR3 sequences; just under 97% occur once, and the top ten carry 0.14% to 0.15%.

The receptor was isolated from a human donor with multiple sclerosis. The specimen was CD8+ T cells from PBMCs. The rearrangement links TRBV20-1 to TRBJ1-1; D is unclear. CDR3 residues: CSAIRWSGRTEAFF. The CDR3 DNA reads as TGCAGTGCTATCAGGTGGTCAGGAAGGACTGAAGCTTTCTTT.